In its sample, the clone carrying this T cell receptor beta chain was seen many times. TCRdb recomputed calls from the 5' RACE reads with MiXCR, one row per CDR3 protein. The sample lists approximately 70,000 distinct CDR3 sequences; under 8% were seen once. This sample is drawn from a study of T cells after yellow fever vaccination. This CDR3 is built from 15 residues. With 5 bases removed from V and 2 bases from J, the gap between germline ends came to 16 bases. This receptor was obtained from a man aged 18 to 30 who received the YFV17D yellow fever vaccine. The V and J genes are TRBV12-3 or TRBV12-4 and TRBJ2-7; tentatively, D is TRBD1 (6 bases). The specimen comprised CD8+ T cells sorted from PBMCs, sampled roughly 46 days after the first yellow fever vaccination. In nucleotides, the CDR3 is TGTGCCAGCAGTCTTACCCCAGGGGTAGCCTACGAGCAGTACTTC. Protein sequence: CASSLTPGVAYEQYF.